The 28 T cell receptor beta chains below come from one sample, sequenced in a study of blood T cell repertoires in COVID-19. Using immunoSEQ multiplex PCR, the repertoire was profiled, and TCRdb retains in-frame clones only, with some absent. Of more than 200,000 clones in the sample, 65% to 85% were seen once. The specimen sequenced was peripheral blood. The receptors originated from a man aged 40-49 years with acute or convalescent COVID-19.

The V gene is TRBV9, the J gene TRBJ1-1; a weak D match, TRBD1 (6 bases). The V end lost 0 bases, the J end lost 6 bases, and 12 bases lay between the germline ends. This CDR3 spans 14 amino acids. The germline gives CDR1 SGDLS, CDR2 YYNGEE. The CDR3 loop reads CASSVVQGPAEAFF. The CDR3 DNA reads TGTGCCAGCAGCGTAGTCCAGGGGCCCGCTGAAGCTTTCTTT.

V and J are TRBV11-1 and TRBJ2-5; D gene uncertain. V shed 5 bases and J shed 2 bases, with 9 bases lying between them. This CDR3 spans 13 amino acids. CDR1 SGHAT and CDR2 FQDESV come from the germline V gene (reference sequence). The CDR3 coding sequence is TGTGCCAGCAGCCTTGTGGCACAAGAGACCCAGTACTTC. Encoded protein: CASSLVAQETQYF.

This clone was seen a single time. V gene TRBV19 combines with J gene TRBJ1-3; D not resolved. CDR1 and CDR2 (germline): LNHDA, SQIVND (reference sequence). The germline V and J ends were trimmed by 10 bases and 0 bases, with 16 bases remaining between them. The CDR3 runs 15 residues. Here the CDR3 reads CATGRSSISGNTIYF. The CDR3 DNA reads TGTGCCACCGGGAGGTCAAGCATCTCTGGAAACACCATATATTTT.

The V gene is TRBV3-1 (or the pseudogene TRBV3-2), the J gene TRBJ1-2; D call uncertain. Germline loops: CDR1 LGHDT, CDR2 YNNKEL (reference sequence). The V end was cut by 1 base, the J end by 0 bases, with 9 bases between. The length of the CDR3 is 15 residues. The CDR3 DNA sequence: TGTGCCAGCAGCCAAGGTCCGGGGACTAACTATGGCTACACCTTC. Its translation: CASSQGPGTNYGYTF.

The V gene is TRBV27, the J gene TRBJ1-5; 8 bases are shared with TRBD1. This CDR3 has 17 amino acids. The J segment lost 1 base and the V segment lost 5 bases, leaving 10 bases of the junction unmatched. Germline-derived CDR1 and CDR2 are MNHEY and SMNVEV (reference sequence). The CDR3 region has the DNA TGTGCCAGCAGTGGAAGGACAGGGAGGCTGAGCAATCAGCCCCAGCATTTT. This encodes CASSGRTGRLSNQPQHF.

The chain has TRBV5-1 and TRBJ2-7; 8 bases fit TRBD1. Looked up from germline, CDR1 is SGHRS and CDR2 is YFSETQ. Unmatched junction bases numbered 5, after V lost 0 bases and J lost 3 bases. This CDR3 comprises 15 residues. The CDR3: CASSLGPGQDYEQYF. For the CDR3, the DNA is TGCGCCAGCAGCTTGGGGCCGGGACAGGACTACGAGCAGTACTTC.

The chain couples TRBV5-1 to TRBJ1-2, with 8 bases matching TRBD1. From germline, CDR1 is SGHRS and CDR2 YFSETQ. The junction had 13 bases not matched to a gene; V was cut back by 4 bases and J by 8 bases. The CDR3 contains 15 residues. The CDR3 coding sequence is TGCGCCAGCAGCCCCTCGGGGGCAGGGGGCTGGGGCTACACCTTC. Translation gives CASSPSGAGGWGYTF. Full variable domain (rest looked up from reference TRBV5-1 and TRBJ1-2): KAGVTQTPRYLIKTRGQQVTLSCSPISGHRSVSWYQQTPGQGLQFLFEYFSETQRNKGNFPGRFSGRQFSNSRSEMNVSTLELGDSALYLCASSPSGAGGWGYTFGSGTRLTVV.

This chain joins TRBV9 and TRBJ2-1; 9 bases agree with TRBD2. CDR1 and CDR2 (germline): SGDLS, YYNGEE. This CDR3 is built from 16 residues. Unmatched junction bases numbered 14, after V lost 4 bases and J lost 9 bases. CDR3 coding DNA: TGTGCCAGCAGCATCAAGATAGCGGGAGTTCAAAGTGAGCAGTTCTTC. It translates to CASSIKIAGVQSEQFF.

This clone was found a few times. The chain joins TRBV6-4 to TRBJ1-2, with D uncertain. Germline loops: CDR1 MRHNA, CDR2 SNTAGT. This CDR3 contains 13 residues. Trimming pared 5 bases from V and 3 bases from J, leaving 10 bases between. This CDR3 is CASSPTADYGYTF. CDR3 in DNA: TGTGCCAGCAGTCCAACAGCGGACTATGGCTACACCTTC.

Here the CDR3 reads CASSGQTSGSMKDTQYF. The DNA of the CDR3 is TGTGCCAGCAGCGGGCAGACTAGCGGGAGCATGAAAGATACGCAGTATTTT. V gene TRBV11-2 combines with J gene TRBJ2-3; 12 nucleotides line up with TRBD2. The J segment lost 5 bases and the V segment lost 5 bases, leaving 11 bases of the junction unmatched. Germline V gives CDR1 SGHAT, CDR2 FQNNGV. The CDR3 length is 17 residues. Based on the CDR3 plus reference TRBV11-2 and TRBJ2-3, the full variable domain is EAGVAQSPRYKIIEKRQSVAFWCNPISGHATLYWYQQILGQGPKLLIQFQNNGVVDDSQLPKDRFSAERLKGVDSTLKIQPAKLEDSAVYLCASSGQTSGSMKDTQYFGPGTRLTVL.

V and J are TRBV19 and TRBJ1-6, with a possible D match to TRBD1 (5 bases). The CDR3 totals 13 residues. Between the trimmed V and J ends, which lost 3 bases and 10 bases, there was a span of 10 bases. Germline V gene data show CDR1 as LNHDA and CDR2 as SQIVND (reference sequence). The CDR3, as DNA: TGTGCCAGTAGTATCAGGGAGGAGTCACCCCTCCACTTT. Translated: CASSIREESPLHF.

Written as DNA, the CDR3 is TGTGCCAGCAGTGAAGCGAACAGGCAGCCCCAGCATTTT. This codes for CASSEANRQPQHF. The chain has TRBV6-1 and TRBJ1-5; tentative D call: TRBD1 (5 bases). The V end was cut by 0 bases, the J end by 7 bases, with 7 bases between. Germline CDR1 reads MNHNS; CDR2 reads SASEGT. The CDR3 sequence is 13 residues long.

V is TRBV27 and J is TRBJ2-1, with D perhaps TRBD2 (6 bases). The CDR3 length is 18 residues. The ends were cut back, 1 base at V and 6 bases at J, with 22 bases in the middle. The V gene's germline CDR1 is MNHEY and CDR2 SMNVEV (reference sequence). The CDR3 reads CASSLFGISSVGGNEQFF. CDR3 in DNA: TGTGCCAGCAGTTTATTCGGAATATCCTCGGTCGGGGGCAATGAGCAGTTCTTC.

This clone was counted a single time. The chain combines TRBV7-3 with TRBJ2-1; 9 bases align to TRBD2. V dropped 5 bases and J dropped 8; count of bases not matched to a gene: 10. The germline V gene has CDR1 SGHTA and CDR2 FQGTGA. The CDR3 is made up of 15 amino acids. DNA for the CDR3: TGTGCCAGCAGCCCCCCGGCTAGCGGGATCGATGAGCAGTTCTTC. Translating gives CASSPPASGIDEQFF.

J is TRBJ1-3 and V is TRBV29-1; TRBD1 agrees at 7 bases. CDR1 is SQVTM, CDR2 ANQGSEA, per germline. The CDR3 extends over 12 amino acids. V trimming: 7 bases; J trimming: 1 base; junction bases outside the gene matches: 1. CDR3 in DNA: TGCAGCGCACAGGGGTCTGGAAACACCATATATTTT. Translated, it gives CSAQGSGNTIYF.

V is TRBV30 and J is TRBJ2-2; D call uncertain. Looked up from germline, CDR1 is GTSNPN and CDR2 is SVGIG (reference sequence). CDR3 size: 18 residues. The V gene lost 4 bases and the J gene lost 0 bases, with 21 bases spanning the gap. The CDR3: CAWTAPRSGSANTGELFF. CDR3 DNA sequence: TGTGCCTGGACCGCCCCTAGGTCCGGCAGCGCGAACACCGGGGAGCTGTTTTTT. Together with reference TRBV30 and TRBJ2-2, the CDR3 gives the full variable domain: SQTIHQWPATLVQPVGSPLSLECTVEGTSNPNLYWYRQAAGRGLQLLFYSVGIGQISSEVPQNLSASRPQDRQFILSSKKLLLSDSGFYLCAWTAPRSGSANTGELFFGEGSRLTVL.

The gene calls are TRBV9 and TRBJ1-2; D is ambiguous. The length of the CDR3 is 15 residues. Deletions cut 4 bases from V and 8 bases from J, with 21 bases between. The germline CDR1 and CDR2 sequences are SGDLS and YYNGEE. CDR3 loop: CASSYEGRSGGGYTF. For the CDR3, the DNA is TGTGCCAGCAGCTACGAAGGACGCTCTGGAGGCGGCTACACCTTC.

The chain links TRBV11-3 to TRBJ2-7; D might be TRBD2 (6 bases). V was cut by 5 bases and J by 0 bases, with 20 bases left in between. The CDR3 covers 17 residues. Germline CDR1 reads SGHNT; CDR2 reads YENEEA. This CDR3 is CASSHDRERAHSYEQYF. For the CDR3, the DNA is TGTGCCAGCAGCCACGACAGAGAGCGGGCCCACTCCTACGAGCAGTACTTC.

V is TRBV6-5 and J is TRBJ1-5, with a weak D call TRBD1 (5 bases). The V and J ends lost 4 bases and 4 bases respectively, with 11 bases between them. The CDR3 contains 14 residues. The germline V gene has CDR1 MNHEY and CDR2 SVGAGI. This CDR3 reads CASSWDFRNQPQHF. The CDR3 DNA reads TGTGCCAGCAGTTGGGACTTTCGTAATCAGCCCCAGCATTTT.

The chain has TRBV28 and TRBJ2-1, with 10 bases lining up with TRBD2. CDR3 length: 15 residues. CDR1 is MDHEN, CDR2 SYDVKM, per germline. V lost 6 bases, J lost 5 bases, and 7 bases stayed unmatched. In nucleotides, the CDR3 is TGTGCCAGCAGGCTAGCGGGAGCTAACGACAATGAGCAGTTCTTC. Translation gives CASRLAGANDNEQFF.

This clone appeared a few times. This CDR3 is also generated by other DNA sequences in the sample. This chain connects TRBV5-5 to TRBJ2-2; the D gene is possibly TRBD1 (5 bases). Per the germline V gene, CDR1 is SGHKS and CDR2 is YYEKEE (reference sequence). This CDR3 region has 16 residues. Trimming pared 0 bases from V and 1 base from J, leaving 10 bases between. The CDR3 region has the DNA TGTGCCAGCAGCTTGGAGGCAGGGAAGAACACCGGGGAGCTGTTTTTT. Translation: CASSLEAGKNTGELFF. Full variable domain (missing parts from reference TRBV5-5 and TRBJ2-2): DAGVTQSPTHLIKTRGQQVTLRCSPISGHKSVSWYQQVLGQGPQFIFQYYEKEERGRGNFPDRFSARQFPNYSSELNVNALLLGDSALYLCASSLEAGKNTGELFFGEGSRLTVL.

V gene TRBV5-1 combines with J gene TRBJ1-1; D perhaps matches TRBD1 (5 bases). Germline V gives CDR1 SGHRS, CDR2 YFSETQ. V lost 0 bases, J lost 3 bases, and 9 bases lay in between. CDR3 length: 14 amino acids. The CDR3 sequence: CASSLEGHYTEAFF. The CDR3 DNA reads as TGCGCCAGCAGCTTGGAAGGACACTACACTGAAGCTTTCTTT.

The V gene is TRBV15, the J gene TRBJ1-1; D gene unclear. Trimming shortened V by 5 bases and J by 4 bases, and 11 bases separated the two germline ends. Germline V lookup: CDR1 LNHNV, CDR2 YYDKDF (reference sequence). This CDR3 contains 13 residues. This CDR3 reads CATSPLRGTEAFF. The CDR3 DNA sequence: TGTGCCACCAGCCCCCTCCGGGGCACTGAAGCTTTCTTT. Full variable domain (remainder filled in from reference TRBV15 and TRBJ1-1): DAMVIQNPRYQVTQFGKPVTLSCSQTLNHNVMYWYQQKSSQAPKLLFHYYDKDFNNEADTPDNFQSRRPNTSFCFLDIRSPGLGDTAMYLCATSPLRGTEAFFGQGTRLTVV.

V is TRBV7-2 and J is TRBJ2-1, with D maybe TRBD2 (6 bases). Trimming removed 5 bases at V and 2 bases at J, with 16 bases between. CDR3 length: 16 residues. Germline V gene sequence: CDR1 SGHTA, CDR2 FQGNSA. This CDR3 is CASSPFGGGTYNEQFF. The CDR3 region has the DNA TGTGCCAGCAGCCCATTCGGTGGCGGGACCTACAATGAGCAGTTCTTC.

J is TRBJ1-6 and V is TRBV12-3 or TRBV12-4; D is unclear. Trimming cost V 3 bases and J 9 bases, with 6 bases left between them. The CDR3 sequence is 12 residues long. For the CDR3, the DNA is TGTGCCAGCAGTTTGGTCGGTTCACCCCTCCACTTT. This encodes CASSLVGSPLHF.

The chain links TRBV27 to TRBJ2-5; TRBD2 aligns across 8 bases. CDR1 MNHEY and CDR2 SMNVEV come from the germline V gene (reference sequence). The V segment lost 3 bases and the J segment 1 base; nucleotides outside the gene matches: 7. The CDR3 is 16 amino acids. CDR3 loop: CASSFSGGTSQETQYF. Written as DNA, the CDR3 is TGTGCCAGCAGTTTCTCGGGGGGGACTAGCCAAGAGACCCAGTACTTC.

A remark on this clone: This CDR3 is also generated by other DNA sequences in the sample. The chain combines TRBV7-2 with TRBJ2-3; 8 nucleotides align to TRBD2. Germline V lookup: CDR1 SGHTA, CDR2 FQGNSA. J lost 1 base, V lost 3 bases, and 0 bases had no gene match. CDR3 length: 14 residues. In nucleotides, the CDR3 is TGTGCCAGCAGCTTGACTAGCGGCACAGATACGCAGTATTTT. Translating gives CASSLTSGTDTQYF.

The CDR3 DNA reads as TGTGCCAGTAGTAATACAGGGGTCGAGCAGTACTTC. Its protein is CASSNTGVEQYF. The V gene is TRBV19, the J gene TRBJ2-7; 7 nucleotides match TRBD1. The CDR3 sequence is 12 residues long. The germline V gene has CDR1 LNHDA and CDR2 SQIVND (reference sequence). Trimming cost V 4 bases and J 6 bases; bases outside gene matches: 3. Full variable domain (rest looked up from reference TRBV19 and TRBJ2-7): DGGITQSPKYLFRKEGQNVTLSCEQNLNHDAMYWYRQDPGQGLRLIYYSQIVNDFQKGDIAEGYSVSREKKESFPLTVTSAQKNPTAFYLCASSNTGVEQYFGPGTRLTVT.